The subject of this entry is one TCR beta chain. The antigen remains undetermined. This entry comes from a study of shared clonotypes between healthy human individuals. Study in general: Each donor's CD4 naive and CD4 memory cells filled three plates apiece, CD8 naive two, and CD8 memory one. Whole-study findings and limits: Several donors shared around 5.1% of their naive CD4 clonotypes.

The deep-level immunoSEQ assay was used. Several immunoSEQ 96-well plates shared each subset's DNA, each plate a replicate. The method was immunoSEQ multiplex PCR; TCRdb's version includes in-frame clones alone and lacks a portion of them. The table includes millions of clones, 95% detected once. This CDR3 is built from 13 residues. CDR1 is SGHAT and CDR2 is FQNNGV in the germline V gene. V was clipped by 5 bases and J by 6 bases, with 12 bases between them. The sample was naive CD4+ T cells sorted from blood. The subset was: CD45RA+ positively selected. This clonotype originated in a man aged 18 to 35 in good health. V and J are TRBV11-2 and TRBJ2-3; D remains unclear. As DNA, the CDR3 is TGTGCCAGCAGCCCCACCGTTAGGGATACGCAGTATTTT. Residues: CASSPTVRDTQYF.